These T cell receptor beta chains were read from a single sample in a study of shared clonotypes between healthy human individuals. The method was immunoSEQ multiplex PCR; TCRdb's version includes in-frame clones alone and lacks a portion of them. This table holds about 2.3 million clones, around 92% found once. The specimen sequenced was naive CD4+ T cells from PBMCs. The receptors were sampled from a man between 18 and 29 years old in good health. Some clones in this sample may be carry-over from other donors' samples. Both conserved end residues are part of each CDR3. The D gene is left open where the match is weak. Size values are once, few and many counts, or a class for expanded clones, and some rows have none.

>TRBV19|TRBD2|NA|TRBJ2-2
TGTGCCAGTAAAGGGGCTAGCGGCTTCACCGGGGAGCTGTTTTTT
CASKGASGFTGELFF
>TRBV27|NA|NA|TRBJ2-7
TGTGCCAGCAGTTATAAACAGGGTGACTACGAGCAGTACTTC
CASSYKQGDYEQYF
>TRBV6-1|NA|few|TRBJ1-1
TGTGCCAGCAGGTTACCGGGGATGAAGGGCACTGAAGCTTTCTTT
CASRLPGMKGTEAFF
>TRBV30|NA|NA|TRBJ2-5
TGTGCCTGGATGGCTCAGACCTATGAGACCCAGTACTTC
CAWMAQTYETQYF
>TRBV28|NA|NA|TRBJ2-4
TGTGCCAGCAGTGTAGGCGGAGCCAAAAACATTCAGTACTTC
CASSVGGAKNIQYF
>TRBV4-1|TRBD1|NA|TRBJ2-5
TGCGCCAGCAGCCAAGAAGGGGGCGTTCGGGGGACCCAGTACTTC
CASSQEGGVRGTQYF
>TRBV6-6|TRBD1|NA|TRBJ1-5
TGTGCCAGCAGTTACTCCGGGACAGGCTTTCAGCCCCAGCATTTT
CASSYSGTGFQPQHF
>TRBV4-3|TRBD1|NA|TRBJ1-2
TGCGCCAGCAGCCAAGATCCCCGGACAGGGGGCTATGGCTACACCTTC
CASSQDPRTGGYGYTF
>TRBV19|NA|NA|TRBJ1-1
TGTGCCAGTAGTATAAAAGGGTGGGCCACTGAAGCTTTCTTT
CASSIKGWATEAFF
>TRBV5-6|NA|NA|TRBJ2-7
TGTGCCAGCAGCTTGGATTGGGGCAGAAACTACGAGCAGTACTTC
CASSLDWGRNYEQYF
>TRBV9|NA|NA|TRBJ2-3
TGTGCCAGCGGGAATACCCAGGCAGATACGCAGTATTTT
CASGNTQADTQYF
>TRBV7-9|NA|NA|TRBJ2-1
TGTGCCAGCAGCTTTCCAGGGTACTCCTACAATGAGCAGTTCTTC
CASSFPGYSYNEQFF
>TRBV23-1|NA|NA|TRBJ1-1
TGCGCCAGCACCACAGCCGTGAACACTGAAGCTTTCTTT
CASTTAVNTEAFF
>TRBV18|TRBD1|NA|TRBJ1-4
TGTGCCAGCTCACGGGACAGCCATGAAAAACTGTTTTTT
CASSRDSHEKLFF
>TRBV4-1|TRBD2|NA|TRBJ2-7
TGCGCCAGCAGCCAAGTGACTAGCGGGAGGGCCTCCTACGAGCAGTACTTC
CASSQVTSGRASYEQYF
>TRBV19|TRBD2|NA|TRBJ2-7
TGTGCCAGTAGGCTAGCGGGAGTGACTGACGAGCAGTACTTC
CASRLAGVTDEQYF
>TRBV29-1|TRBD2|NA|TRBJ2-7
TGCAGCGTTGCCGGGGGGTACGAGCAGTACTTC
CSVAGGYEQYF
>TRBV5-1|TRBD1|NA|TRBJ1-4
TGCGCCAGCAGCATAGGACAGGGGCTGGCTAATGAAAAACTGTTTTTT
CASSIGQGLANEKLFF
>TRBV6-1|NA|NA|TRBJ2-2
TGTGCCAGTTTTCAGGGTTACACCGGGGAGCTGTTTTTT
CASFQGYTGELFF
>TRBV28|NA|NA|TRBJ1-4
TGTGCCAGCAGTTTTGGGGGGCCCGAAAATGAAAAACTGTTTTTT
CASSFGGPENEKLFF
>TRBV30|NA|NA|TRBJ1-2
TGTGCCTGGAGCCGGCCCGTAGGGGTCTATGGCTACACCTTC
CAWSRPVGVYGYTF
>TRBV18|NA|NA|TRBJ2-1
TGTGCCAGCTCACCATCCGAGAATGAGCAGTTCTTC
CASSPSENEQFF
>TRBV7-2|TRBD1|NA|TRBJ1-1
TGTGCCAGCAGCTTAGCGGGGACAGGGAGGGGCACTGAAGCTTTCTTT
CASSLAGTGRGTEAFF
>TRBV5-3|TRBD1|NA|TRBJ2-7
TGTGCCAGAAGCTTTTTTTCATCTTGGGACAGGGGCGAACCCCCCTACGAGCAGTACTTC
CARSFFSSWDRGEPPYEQYF
>TRBV6-5|NA|NA|TRBJ1-4
TGTGCCAGCAGAAGAGGGGCAAGCGAAAAACTGTTTTTT
CASRRGASEKLFF
>TRBV28|NA|once|TRBJ1-2
TGTGCCAGCCACCTCGCCGTGGGAGGGGATGACTATGGCTACACCTTC
CASHLAVGGDDYGYTF
>TRBV30|NA|NA|TRBJ1-2
TGTGCCTGGAGTGTACTTCCATCCTTGGCATATCCATATGGCTACACCTTC
CAWSVLPSLAYPYGYTF
>TRBV28|NA|NA|TRBJ1-2
TGTGCCAGCAGTTACCCGGGACGGAAGGCCTATGGCTACACCTTC
CASSYPGRKAYGYTF
>TRBV6-6|TRBD2|NA|TRBJ2-5
TGTGCCAGCAGCCGATCCGGGACTAGGGGCCAAGAGACCCAGTACTTC
CASSRSGTRGQETQYF
>TRBV29-1|TRBD2|NA|TRBJ2-1
TGCAGCGTCCGACCGGGACTAGCGGGAGATGAGCAGTTCTTC
CSVRPGLAGDEQFF
>TRBV19|NA|NA|TRBJ1-2
TGTGCCAGTAGTCCGGTTTCGGCCGGAAAGAACTATGGCTACACCTTC
CASSPVSAGKNYGYTF
>TRBV11-2|NA|NA|TRBJ2-2
TGTGCCAGCAGCTTAATCATGGGCTCCTCGAACACCGGGGAGCTGTTTTTT
CASSLIMGSSNTGELFF
>TRBV28|TRBD1|NA|TRBJ2-2
TGTGCCAGTACCCGGGACAGGAACACCGGGGAGCTGTTTTTT
CASTRDRNTGELFF
>TRBV2|TRBD2|NA|TRBJ2-4
TGTGCCAGCAGTGGGGCGGGAGGGCGTGACATTCAGTACTTC
CASSGAGGRDIQYF
>TRBV28|NA|NA|TRBJ1-5
TGTGCCAGCAGTTTGGGGCAGGTTTTTCAGCCCCAGCATTTT
CASSLGQVFQPQHF
>TRBV6-5|NA|NA|TRBJ2-5
TGTGCCAGCAGTTCCCGTGTAGGGACCCAGTACTTC
CASSSRVGTQYF
>TRBV28|NA|NA|TRBJ1-5
TGTGCCAGCAGTTTCATCAGATATAGCAATCAGCCCCAGCATTTT
CASSFIRYSNQPQHF
>TRBV28|NA|NA|TRBJ2-7
TGTGCCAGCAGTTCGAGGGGCGAGCAGTACTTC
CASSSRGEQYF
>TRBV18|NA|NA|TRBJ2-1
TGTGCCAGCTCACCAACGACTAGCTCCTACAATGAGCAGTTCTTC
CASSPTTSSYNEQFF
>TRBV28|NA|NA|TRBJ1-5
TGTGCCAGCAGTTTGGCCGTGGGGGCAACTCTCACCAAGCCCCAGCATTTT
CASSLAVGATLTKPQHF
>TRBV9|NA|NA|TRBJ1-3
TGTGCCAGCACCTCCCAATCGGCCTCTGGAAACACCATATATTTT
CASTSQSASGNTIYF
>TRBV6-5|NA|once|TRBJ1-2
TGTGCCAGCAGGACCGGGGCAAACTATGGCTACACCTTC
CASRTGANYGYTF
>TRBV18|TRBD1|NA|TRBJ2-5
TGTGCCAGCTCACTAACAGGGGGCCGGGAGACCCAGTACTTC
CASSLTGGRETQYF
>TRBV10-1|NA|NA|TRBJ1-2
TGCGCCAGCAGTCCGTATGGCTACACCTTC
CASSPYGYTF
>TRBV27|TRBD2|NA|TRBJ2-3
TGTGCCAGCAGTACTAGCGGGAGGGGTACAGATACGCAGTATTTT
CASSTSGRGTDTQYF